This passage covers 30 T cell receptor beta chains from one sample sequenced in a study of beta chain features in type 1 diabetes. Study findings and constraints: Among all four CD4+ subsets, Type 1 diabetes patients had TCRB CDR3s that were moderately but significantly shorter.

Reverse transcribing all isolated RNA meant expressed TCRB transcripts were sequenced. Produced via immunoSEQ multiplex PCR; TCRdb's table is partial and in-frame only. The data contain 400,000 or so clones, about 10% of them singletons. Their recognized antigens are unknown. Specimen: central memory CD4+ T cells from blood. The receptors were sampled from a man under 40 with type 1 diabetes.

This sequence joins TRBV27 and TRBJ2-5, with D uncertain. The V end was cut by 5 bases, the J end by 3 bases, with 16 bases between. Germline loops: CDR1 MNHEY, CDR2 SMNVEV (reference sequence). CDR3 length: 15 amino acids. The CDR3 DNA is TGTGCCAGCAGTCCCCCGGGCAGACAAGAAGAGACCCAGTACTTC. It codes for CASSPPGRQEETQYF.

This clone occurred many times. The chain is built from TRBV28 and TRBJ2-1; possibly TRBD2 for D (6 bases). The V gene's germline CDR1 is MDHEN and CDR2 SYDVKM. The CDR3 is made up of 15 amino acids. The ends were cut back, 4 bases at V and 12 bases at J, with 22 bases in the middle. The CDR3 spells CASSSPAGSPTWQFF. In DNA, the CDR3 is TGTGCCAGCAGTTCACCCGCGGGGAGCCCTACCTGGCAGTTCTTC.

V usage is TRBV5-1 and J usage is TRBJ2-3, with no clear D. The CDR3 sequence is 17 residues long. The germline CDR1 and CDR2 sequences are SGHRS and YFSETQ. Trimming cost V 3 bases and J 0 bases, with 17 bases left between them. CDR3 region: CASSSLPQRSSTDTQYF. CDR3 in DNA: TGCGCCAGCAGCTCGCTACCACAGAGGTCTAGCACAGATACGCAGTATTTT.

This clone was found a few times. V gene TRBV5-4 combines with J gene TRBJ2-5; 10 bases line up with TRBD1. V lost 0 bases to trimming and J lost 3 bases; unmatched junction nucleotides: 5. The CDR3 consists of 16 residues. The V gene's germline CDR1 is SGHNT and CDR2 YYREEE (reference sequence). The CDR3 nucleotides are TGTGCCAGCAGCTTGGGTGTGGGACAGGGGAAAGAGACCCAGTACTTC. Its translation is CASSLGVGQGKETQYF.

J is TRBJ1-1 and V is TRBV5-1; D unclear. The CDR3 is 14 amino acids. Germline lookup yields CDR1 SGHRS and CDR2 YFSETQ. V was cut by 0 bases and J by 4 bases, with 10 bases left in between. In DNA, the CDR3 is TGCGCCAGCAGCTTGGATTATGGGAGCACTGAAGCTTTCTTT. Amino acids: CASSLDYGSTEAFF.

The chain couples TRBV5-4 to TRBJ2-5; D is unclear. Per the germline V gene, CDR1 is SGHNT and CDR2 is YYREEE (reference sequence). Trimming left V 4 bases short and J 1 base short, with 11 bases between. The CDR3 sequence is 14 residues long. The CDR3 DNA reads TGTGCCAGCAGCCCGACTGTGTTCCAAGAGACCCAGTACTTC. This sequence encodes CASSPTVFQETQYF.

The chain is built from TRBV7-3 and TRBJ2-5; 8 bases fit TRBD1. J gave up 4 bases and V 1 base, and 2 bases lay outside the gene matches. This CDR3 spans 14 amino acids. Germline V gene sequence: CDR1 SGHTA, CDR2 FQGTGA. The CDR3 spells CASSLITGGETQYF. The DNA of the CDR3 is TGTGCCAGCAGCTTAATAACAGGGGGAGAGACCCAGTACTTC.

The table lists this clone with a few counts. The gene calls are TRBV27 and TRBJ1-4; D is unclear. This CDR3 is built from 14 residues. The germline V gene encodes CDR1 MNHEY and CDR2 SMNVEV (reference sequence). Trimming took off 7 bases at V and 0 bases at J, with 9 bases between the two ends. CDR3 DNA: TGTGCCAGCACGAGAACTGCAACTAATGAAAAACTGTTTTTT. Translated: CASTRTATNEKLFF.

In this sample, this clone turned up a few times. This chain uses TRBV6-6 with TRBJ2-3, with D hard to call. The CDR3 extends over 15 amino acids. CDR1 and CDR2 from the germline V gene are MNHNY and SVGAGI (reference sequence). Deletions cut 4 bases from V and 2 bases from J, with 13 bases between. In DNA, the CDR3 is TGTGCCAGCAGTTCCCACCTAGGTAACACAGATACGCAGTATTTT. This sequence encodes CASSSHLGNTDTQYF.

This clone was counted only a few times. At one boundary the junction diverges from the germline segment, which might be a read error. The gene calls are TRBV4-1 and TRBJ1-2; unclear D gene. Germline V gives CDR1 MGHRA, CDR2 YSYEKL. CDR3 size: 14 residues. The CDR3 loop is CASSQDRAFYGYTF. As DNA, the CDR3 is TGTGCCAGCAGCCAAGATCGGGCCTTCTATGGCTACACCTTC.

A few counts support this clone. The chain couples TRBV7-9 to TRBJ2-5; D possibly uses TRBD1 or TRBD2 (5 bases each). The CDR3 loop spans 14 amino acids. CDR1 and CDR2 from the germline V gene are SEHNR and FQNEAQ (reference sequence). V was shortened by 1 base and J by 5 bases, with 11 bases between the two germline ends. CDR3 in DNA: TGTGCCAGCAGCTTAGTTGGGGGTTTGGAGACCCAGTACTTC. This translates into CASSLVGGLETQYF.

The CDR3, as DNA: TGTGCCAGCTCCCCCGGGACCTCCCCGTATGAGCAGTTCTTC. It encodes CASSPGTSPYEQFF. V usage is TRBV18 and J usage is TRBJ2-1; tentatively, D is TRBD1 or TRBD2 (5 bases each). Per germline, CDR1 KGHSH and CDR2 LQKENI. Trimming pared 6 bases from V and 8 bases from J, leaving 17 bases between. The CDR3 length is 14 residues. Looking up the rest from reference TRBV18 and TRBJ2-1 gives the full variable domain: NAGVMQNPRHLVRRRGQEARLRCSPMKGHSHVYWYRQLPEEGLKFMVYLQKENIIDESGMPKERFSAEFPKEGPSILRIQQVVRGDSAAYFCASSPGTSPYEQFFGPGTRLTVL.

This clone was seen only a few times. The CDR3 nucleotides are TGTGCCAGCAGGGGGGCCCGCGAGCAGTACTTC. Encoded protein: CASRGAREQYF. The rearrangement uses TRBV11-2 and TRBJ2-7; the D gene is possibly TRBD1 (6 bases). CDR1 and CDR2 from the germline V gene are SGHAT and FQNNGV. V lost 6 bases and J 6 bases, leaving 9 bases between the germline ends. This CDR3 contains 11 residues.

V and J are TRBV7-9 and TRBJ2-1, with 9 bases lining up with TRBD2. The length of the CDR3 is 15 residues. Germline trimming cut 3 bases from V and 3 bases from J; bases unmatched to any gene: 3. Germline V gene lookup returns CDR1 SEHNR and CDR2 FQNEAQ (reference sequence). The CDR3 DNA reads TGTGCCAGCAGCTTGCGAGCGGGAGGCTACAATGAGCAGTTCTTC. This sequence encodes CASSLRAGGYNEQFF.

The sample holds many counts of this clone. The J gene is TRBJ2-3, the V gene TRBV14, with D uncertain. Trimming cost V 1 base and J 2 bases, with 13 bases left between them. CDR1 and CDR2 from the germline V gene are SGHDN and FVKESK. The CDR3 extends over 16 amino acids. The CDR3 DNA reads as TGTGCCAGCAGCCAAGGTTTGCGAACTACCACAGATACGCAGTATTTT. It codes for CASSQGLRTTTDTQYF.

The rearrangement links TRBV6-6 to TRBJ1-1; D not resolved. V shed 5 bases and J shed 1 base, with 11 bases lying between them. Germline CDR1 and CDR2: MNHNY and SVGAGI (reference sequence). This CDR3 spans 14 amino acids. CDR3 DNA sequence: TGTGCCAGCAGTGGATACGGAAAGAACACTGAAGCTTTCTTT. It codes for CASSGYGKNTEAFF.

This clone appeared a few times. V gene TRBV28 combines with J gene TRBJ1-3, with D possibly TRBD1 on 5 matching bases. In germline, CDR1 is MDHEN, CDR2 SYDVKM. This CDR3 is built from 15 residues. V lost 3 bases to trimming and J lost 7 bases, with 16 bases between them. CDR3 nucleotide sequence: TGTGCCAGCAGTTTCAGGGAAAGAGCGAGCAACACCATATATTTT. It codes for CASSFRERASNTIYF.

This clone was observed at least ten times. The chain has TRBV7-2 and TRBJ1-1, with D possibly TRBD1 on 5 matching bases. V was shortened by 1 base and J by 11 bases, with 8 bases between the two germline ends. The CDR3 sequence is 11 residues long. Looked up from germline, CDR1 is SGHTA and CDR2 is FQGNSA. The CDR3: CASSLGGGAFF. The CDR3 DNA reads as TGTGCCAGCAGCTTAGGTGGGGGGGCTTTCTTT.

V gene TRBV28 combines with J gene TRBJ1-1, with D maybe TRBD1 (5 bases). V lost 3 bases to trimming and J lost 2 bases, with 10 bases between them. CDR1 MDHEN and CDR2 SYDVKM come from the germline V gene. This CDR3 is built from 14 residues. This CDR3 is CASSLGTINTEAFF. The CDR3 DNA reads as TGTGCCAGCAGTTTGGGGACGATTAACACTGAAGCTTTCTTT. The variable domain in full, completed from reference TRBV28 and TRBJ1-1, reads DVKVTQSSRYLVKRTGEKVFLECVQDMDHENMFWYRQDPGLGLRLIYFSYDVKMKEKGDIPEGYSVSREKKERFSLILESASTNQTSMYLCASSLGTINTEAFFGQGTRLTVV.

V is TRBV6-5 and J is TRBJ1-5; no firm D call. The ends were cut back, 2 bases at V and 4 bases at J, with 9 bases in the middle. The CDR3 runs 14 residues. The germline V gene has CDR1 MNHEY and CDR2 SVGAGI. CDR3 sequence: CASSYVIGNQPQHF. The CDR3 region has the DNA TGTGCCAGCAGTTACGTGATAGGGAATCAGCCCCAGCATTTT.

The chain combines TRBV5-1 with TRBJ1-1; no clear D gene. This CDR3 comprises 15 residues. The germline V and J ends were trimmed by 5 bases and 3 bases, with 17 bases remaining between them. From germline, CDR1 is SGHRS and CDR2 YFSETQ. DNA for the CDR3: TGCGCCAGCAGGTACGACATCGGTCGCGACACTGAAGCTTTCTTT. Residues: CASRYDIGRDTEAFF.

In its sample, this clone was seen a few times. The chain recombines TRBV7-2 with TRBJ1-2; 12 bases align to TRBD1. The V segment lost 4 bases and the J segment 8 bases; nucleotides outside the gene matches: 11. Germline loops: CDR1 SGHTA, CDR2 FQGNSA. CDR3 length: 16 residues. The CDR3 bases are TGTGCCAGCAGCTCCCGAGACCCCGGGACAGGGGGCGGCTACACCTTC. Amino acids: CASSSRDPGTGGGYTF.

The V and J genes are TRBV5-1 and TRBJ2-5, with 7 bases matching TRBD2. Losses at the gene ends were 3 bases for V and 2 bases for J; bases not matched to a gene: 1. Germline loops: CDR1 SGHRS, CDR2 YFSETQ. The CDR3 has 13 amino acids. As DNA, the CDR3 is TGCGCCAGCAGCTGGGAGGGGCAAGAGACCCAGTACTTC. Translating gives CASSWEGQETQYF. The variable domain in full, completed from reference TRBV5-1 and TRBJ2-5, reads KAGVTQTPRYLIKTRGQQVTLSCSPISGHRSVSWYQQTPGQGLQFLFEYFSETQRNKGNFPGRFSGRQFSNSRSEMNVSTLELGDSALYLCASSWEGQETQYFGPGTRLLVL.

This clone has more than one count but fewer than ten. V is TRBV27 and J is TRBJ2-7, with D tentatively TRBD1 (5 bases). This CDR3 spans 13 amino acids. Trimming removed 5 bases at V and 2 bases at J, with 10 bases between. CDR1 and CDR2 from the germline V gene are MNHEY and SMNVEV (reference sequence). CDR3 amino acids: CASSKATAYEQYF. The CDR3 DNA reads as TGTGCCAGCAGTAAGGCGACAGCCTACGAGCAGTACTTC.

V and J are TRBV9 and TRBJ2-1, with TRBD2 identical over 10 bases. The CDR3 extends over 19 amino acids. Germline CDR1 SGDLS, CDR2 YYNGEE. The J segment lost 0 bases and the V segment lost 4 bases, leaving 13 bases of the junction unmatched. CDR3 in amino acids: CASSKLAGVAQGSYNEQFF. DNA of the CDR3: TGTGCCAGCAGCAAGCTAGCGGGAGTTGCACAAGGCTCCTACAATGAGCAGTTCTTC.

This clone was seen many times. This rearrangement joins TRBV2 to TRBJ1-1; D is perhaps TRBD1 (5 bases). The CDR3 sequence is 14 residues long. The germline gives CDR1 SNHLY, CDR2 FYNNEI. V lost 7 bases, J lost 1 base, and 13 bases lay in between. CDR3 nucleotide sequence: TGTGCCAGCACCGGGGGGACCCCGAACACTGAAGCTTTCTTT. This codes for CASTGGTPNTEAFF.

The chain employs TRBV19 and TRBJ2-7, with 8 bases that match TRBD2. Per the germline V gene, CDR1 is LNHDA and CDR2 is SQIVND (reference sequence). CDR3 size: 13 residues. Trimming at V came to 7 bases and at J to 3 bases, leaving 5 bases not matched to a gene. CDR3 DNA sequence: TGTGCCAGTATGCGACGGGAGGGCTACGAGCAGTACTTC. This codes for CASMRREGYEQYF.

This clone occurred a few times. The chain is built from TRBV2 and TRBJ1-3, with D perhaps TRBD1 (5 bases). V was trimmed by 5 bases and J by 0 bases, leaving 14 bases between them. CDR1 and CDR2 (germline): SNHLY, FYNNEI. The CDR3 extends over 16 amino acids. CDR3 loop: CASSRDSAFSGNTIYF. The DNA for the CDR3 is TGTGCCAGCAGTAGAGACAGTGCCTTCTCTGGAAACACCATATATTTT.

The chain joins TRBV7-9 to TRBJ2-3; D might be TRBD1 (6 bases). The ends were cut back, 1 base at V and 4 bases at J, with 6 bases in the middle. The CDR3 sequence is 13 residues long. CDR1 SEHNR and CDR2 FQNEAQ come from the germline V gene (reference sequence). The CDR3 is CASSLGQADTQYF. In nucleotides, the CDR3 is TGTGCCAGCAGCTTAGGACAGGCAGATACGCAGTATTTT.

This clone was picked up a small number of times. The CDR3: CASSIIGTRQETQYF. The CDR3 DNA follows: TGTGCCAGTAGTATAATCGGGACACGACAAGAGACCCAGTACTTC. The chain couples TRBV19 to TRBJ2-5; TRBD1 is a possible D gene (6 bases). CDR3 length: 15 residues. Germline V gives CDR1 LNHDA, CDR2 SQIVND (reference sequence). The V end was cut by 2 bases, the J end by 2 bases, with 12 bases between. The variable domain in full, completed from reference TRBV19 and TRBJ2-5, reads DGGITQSPKYLFRKEGQNVTLSCEQNLNHDAMYWYRQDPGQGLRLIYYSQIVNDFQKGDIAEGYSVSREKKESFPLTVTSAQKNPTAFYLCASSIIGTRQETQYFGPGTRLLVL.